The entry below describes one T cell receptor (beta chain). The source of the sample is a study of control samples from healthy donors and cancer patients. The V end was cut by 6 bases, the J end by 3 bases, with 15 bases between. Germline V gene sequence: CDR1 LNHDA, CDR2 SQIVND (reference sequence). The CDR3 extends over 15 amino acids. The data were produced by immunoSEQ multiplex PCR, yet TCRdb's version contains in-frame clones alone and is incomplete. The sample lists some 190,000 clones, around 90% seen once, with approximately 2% in the top ten. Specimen: blood. The rearrangement links TRBV19 to TRBJ1-5; a weak D match, TRBD1 (5 bases). The sequence was obtained from a man aged 25 to 40 in good health. CDR3 sequence reads: CASSREGLDNQPQHF. The CDR3 DNA reads as TGTGCCAGTAGCCGAGAGGGGCTTGACAATCAGCCCCAGCATTTT. The full variable domain, its missing parts supplied by reference TRBV19 and TRBJ1-5, is DGGITQSPKYLFRKEGQNVTLSCEQNLNHDAMYWYRQDPGQGLRLIYYSQIVNDFQKGDIAEGYSVSREKKESFPLTVTSAQKNPTAFYLCASSREGLDNQPQHFGDGTRLSIL.